These 26 T cell receptor beta chains were all obtained from the same sample, sequenced in a study of CD8 T cells in Susac syndrome. RNA, at about 0.5 to 1 ug, was reverse transcribed with random hexamers. MiXCR was run by TCRdb on the immunoSEQ multiplex PCR reads, yielding one entry per CDR3 protein. The table lists about 150,000 distinct CDR3 sequences, about 95% of them singletons. Source material: CD8+ T cells from PBMCs. These TCRs come from a human donor with multiple sclerosis.

J is TRBJ2-7 and V is TRBV7-8; tentatively, D is TRBD2 (6 bases). CDR3 size: 14 residues. Germline V gene lookup returns CDR1 SGHVS and CDR2 FQNEAQ. Trimming pared 3 bases from V and 2 bases from J, leaving 11 bases between. This CDR3 reads CASSFPGGPYEQYF. The CDR3, as DNA: TGTGCCAGCAGCTTCCCCGGGGGACCCTACGAGCAGTACTTC.

This rearrangement joins TRBV27 to TRBJ1-6; D call uncertain. Trimming removed 5 bases from V and 7 bases from J, with 6 bases in between. Germline V gives CDR1 MNHEY, CDR2 SMNVEV (reference sequence). This CDR3 is 12 amino acids long. The CDR3 DNA reads TGTGCCAGCAGTATTTTAAATTCACCCCTCCACTTT. Translation gives CASSILNSPLHF.

V usage is TRBV12-5 and J usage is TRBJ1-1; D unclear. The length of the CDR3 is 12 residues. V was clipped by 5 bases and J by 5 bases, with 9 bases between them. Germline V gene sequence: CDR1 LGHNT, CDR2 FRNRAP. The CDR3 here is CASGRGGTEAFF. CDR3 sequence (DNA): TGTGCTAGTGGTCGAGGAGGGACTGAAGCTTTCTTT. Variable domain in full (rest from reference TRBV12-5 and TRBJ1-1): DARVTQTPRHKVTEMGQEVTMRCQPILGHNTVFWYRQTMMQGLELLAYFRNRAPLDDSGMPKDRFSAEMPDATLATLKIQPSEPRDSAVYFCASGRGGTEAFFGQGTRLTVV.

The chain carries TRBV12-3 or TRBV12-4 and TRBJ2-3; the D gene could be TRBD1 or TRBD2 (5 bases each). Trimming took off 7 bases at V and 0 bases at J, with 14 bases between the two ends. There are 15 residues in the CDR3. CDR3 region: CASILSWGSTDTQYF. The CDR3 DNA reads as TGTGCCAGCATCCTCTCATGGGGGAGCACAGATACGCAGTATTTT.

This chain connects TRBV5-1 to TRBJ2-3; TRBD2 aligns across 10 bases. The CDR3 length is 15 residues. V was clipped by 2 bases and J by 2 bases; unmatched bases: 2. Germline CDR1 SGHRS, CDR2 YFSETQ. CDR3 in DNA: TGCGCCAGCAGCTTACTAGCGGGGAACACAGATACGCAGTATTTT. Translated: CASSLLAGNTDTQYF.

This clonotype was seen once. The rearrangement joins TRBV12-3 or TRBV12-4 to TRBJ2-7; tentatively, D is TRBD1 (6 bases). The CDR3 runs 14 residues. The germline V and J ends were trimmed by 2 bases and 0 bases, with 8 bases remaining between them. For the CDR3, the DNA is TGTGCCAGCAGTTTACGGGACACCTCCTACGAGCAGTACTTC. This codes for CASSLRDTSYEQYF.

The V call is TRBV29-1, the J call TRBJ2-1; tentative D call: TRBD1 (6 bases). Germline V gene data show CDR1 as SQVTM and CDR2 as ANQGSEA. CDR3 length: 12 amino acids. V lost 6 bases and J 7 bases, leaving 13 bases between the germline ends. CDR3 nucleotide sequence: TGCAGCGTCCCCAGGGGTGGGAATGAGCAGTTCTTC. Protein product: CSVPRGGNEQFF.

V usage is TRBV12-3 or TRBV12-4 and J usage is TRBJ2-5; 13 bases agree with TRBD2. This CDR3 has 16 residues. With V trimmed by 4 bases and J by 3 bases, 5 bases remained unmatched. In DNA, the CDR3 is TGTGCCAGCAGTTCTTACACTAGCGGGGGGGAAGAGACCCAGTACTTC. This codes for CASSSYTSGGEETQYF.

This chain connects TRBV29-1 to TRBJ2-3; possibly TRBD1 or TRBD2 for D (5 bases each). This CDR3 is 17 amino acids long. Deletions cut 6 bases from V and 0 bases from J, with 22 bases between. Germline-derived CDR1 and CDR2 are SQVTM and ANQGSEA. This CDR3 reads CSVEWASWGISTDTQYF. CDR3 sequence (DNA): TGCAGCGTCGAATGGGCATCGTGGGGGATTAGCACAGATACGCAGTATTTT.

The rearrangement joins TRBV30 to TRBJ1-2; D is undetermined. The CDR3 spans 14 residues. Between the trimmed V and J ends, which lost 0 bases and 5 bases, there was a span of 13 bases. Per germline, CDR1 GTSNPN and CDR2 SVGIG (reference sequence). The CDR3 region has the DNA TGTGCCTGGAGTGTCGACCTGGACCCTTATGGCTACACCTTC. Its translation is CAWSVDLDPYGYTF.

The chain employs TRBV19 and TRBJ2-1; possible D gene TRBD1, 6 bases. CDR3 length: 14 amino acids. From germline, CDR1 is LNHDA and CDR2 SQIVND (reference sequence). The V end lost 3 bases, the J end lost 2 bases, and 8 bases lay between the germline ends. In DNA form, the CDR3 reads TGTGCCAGTAGTATCGGACAGACCTACAATGAGCAGTTCTTC. It encodes CASSIGQTYNEQFF.

This chain uses TRBV6-5 with TRBJ2-7; D remains ambiguous. CDR3 length: 13 residues. V was cut by 0 bases and J by 7 bases, with 10 bases left in between. Germline lookup yields CDR1 MNHEY and CDR2 SVGAGI. Here the CDR3 reads CASSYSSLGEQYF. Written as DNA, the CDR3 is TGTGCCAGCAGTTACTCCTCGTTAGGGGAGCAGTACTTC.

This chain uses TRBV14 with TRBJ1-2; no definite D call. Germline V CDR1 and CDR2: SGHDN, FVKESK. This CDR3 is 16 amino acids long. Trimming left V 0 bases short and J 1 base short, with 12 bases between. CDR3 region: CASSQEFSGVNYGYTF. The CDR3 nucleotides read TGTGCCAGCAGCCAAGAGTTCTCAGGAGTTAACTATGGCTACACCTTC.

This clonotype was detected once. J is TRBJ2-2 and V is TRBV27, with 7 nucleotides matching TRBD2. The V segment lost 3 bases and the J segment 4 bases; nucleotides outside the gene matches: 5. CDR1 is MNHEY, CDR2 SMNVEV, per germline (reference sequence). The CDR3 loop spans 15 amino acids. The CDR3 DNA sequence: TGTGCCAGCAGTTTGGCGGGGGACCTCACCGGGGAGCTGTTTTTT. Amino acids: CASSLAGDLTGELFF.

The chain joins TRBV7-2 to TRBJ1-1; D unclear. The CDR3 extends over 14 amino acids. Trimming took 5 bases from V and 1 from J, leaving 11 bases between them. Germline V gene lookup returns CDR1 SGHTA and CDR2 FQGNSA. CDR3 residues: CASSTELENTEAFF. In DNA, the CDR3 is TGTGCCAGCAGCACCGAACTGGAGAACACTGAAGCTTTCTTT.

V gene TRBV20-1 combines with J gene TRBJ1-5, with D perhaps TRBD1 (5 bases). CDR3 length: 14 residues. Germline loops: CDR1 DFQATT, CDR2 SNEGSKA (reference sequence). Trimming removed 3 bases from V and 2 bases from J, with 11 bases in between. CDR3 residues: CSARGVGGNQPQHF. DNA of the CDR3: TGCAGTGCTAGGGGCGTGGGGGGCAATCAGCCCCAGCATTTT.

The chain links TRBV3-1 to TRBJ1-6; D might be TRBD1 (6 bases). In germline, CDR1 is LGHDT, CDR2 YNNKEL (reference sequence). CDR3 length equals 16 residues. V dropped 2 bases and J dropped 15 bases, with 23 bases sitting between them. The CDR3 bases are TGTGCCAGCAGCCAATTGAACGGCAGGTCACCCAGGGGCCTCCACTTT. The encoded protein is CASSQLNGRSPRGLHF. Full variable domain (missing parts from reference TRBV3-1 and TRBJ1-6): DTAVSQTPKYLVTQMGNDKSIKCEQNLGHDTMYWYKQDSKKFLKIMFSYNNKELIINETVPNRFSPKSPDKAHLNLHINSLELGDSAVYFCASSQLNGRSPRGLHFGNGTRLTVT.

This chain's CDR3 is CASSLEQRDTEAFF. Here the CDR3 DNA reads TGTGCCAGCAGCTTGGAGCAGCGGGACACTGAAGCTTTCTTT. J is TRBJ1-1 and V is TRBV5-6; D is unclear. The length of the CDR3 is 14 residues. Trimming removed 0 bases from V and 3 bases from J, with 9 bases in between. The germline V gene has CDR1 SGHDT and CDR2 YYEEEE.

The V call is TRBV5-4, the J call TRBJ1-1; D remains unclear. Trimming left V 2 bases short and J 6 bases short, with 14 bases between. The CDR3 has 14 residues. Germline V gene lookup returns CDR1 SGHNT and CDR2 YYREEE (reference sequence). CDR3 in DNA: TGTGCCAGCAGCTTTGGAGTGGCAGCCGCTGAAGCTTTCTTT. This sequence encodes CASSFGVAAAEAFF.

The CDR3 DNA reads as TGTGCCAGCAGCGTTGGGGGTTTGCCCTACAATGAGCAGTTCTTC. Residues: CASSVGGLPYNEQFF. This chain joins TRBV9 and TRBJ2-1; D is perhaps TRBD1 or TRBD2 (5 bases each). Germline V gene data show CDR1 as SGDLS and CDR2 as YYNGEE. Trimming removed 2 bases at V and 2 bases at J, with 11 bases between. The CDR3 contains 15 residues.

The chain recombines TRBV4-2 with TRBJ2-7, with D possibly TRBD1 on 5 matching bases. This CDR3 comprises 15 residues. Germline assignment: CDR1 LGHNA and CDR2 YNFKEQ. Trimming removed 0 bases at V and 2 bases at J, with 11 bases between. CDR3 bases: TGTGCCAGCAGCCAAGAAGCCCAGGGTGCCTACGAGCAGTACGTC. This gives the protein CASSQEAQGAYEQYV.

The genes are TRBV6-5 and TRBJ1-2; D uncertain. This CDR3 is built from 15 residues. The ends were cut back, 0 bases at V and 2 bases at J, with 10 bases in the middle. Per the germline V gene, CDR1 is MNHEY and CDR2 is SVGAGI. The CDR3 loop reads CASSYSNSGNYGYTF. In DNA, the CDR3 is TGTGCCAGCAGTTACTCGAATTCCGGGAACTATGGCTACACCTTC.

Only one count was recorded for this clonotype. This chain uses TRBV5-1 with TRBJ2-3; D not resolved. Trimming left V 5 bases short and J 6 bases short, with 16 bases between. The CDR3 spans 14 residues. Germline V lookup: CDR1 SGHRS, CDR2 YFSETQ. For the CDR3, the DNA is TGCGCCAGCAGGGTACACTCACCTGGGGATACGCAGTATTTT. Translation: CASRVHSPGDTQYF.

This chain connects TRBV9 to TRBJ1-2, with 7 bases fitting TRBD1. CDR1 and CDR2 (germline): SGDLS, YYNGEE. CDR3 size: 14 residues. With 0 bases clipped from V and 6 bases from J, the junction kept 5 bases outside the gene matches. Here the CDR3 reads CASSVEGRGDGYTF. As DNA, the CDR3 is TGTGCCAGCAGCGTAGAAGGCAGGGGGGATGGCTACACCTTC.

The CDR3 nucleotides are TGCAGCGCCGAACTATACGGGACATTCTACAATGAGCAGTTCTTC. Protein: CSAELYGTFYNEQFF. The chain joins TRBV29-1 to TRBJ2-1; perhaps TRBD1 as D (6 bases). CDR1 and CDR2 (germline): SQVTM, ANQGSEA. The CDR3 has 15 amino acids. The V and J ends lost 7 bases and 3 bases respectively, with 19 bases between them.

CDR3 DNA: TGCGCCAGCAGCCAACCCTGGGGGACCTGGCCCCAGCATTTT. As protein: CASSQPWGTWPQHF. This rearrangement joins TRBV4-1 to TRBJ1-5, with D perhaps matching TRBD1 (5 bases). V was trimmed by 2 bases and J by 9 bases, leaving 14 bases between them. The CDR3 has 14 residues. The V gene's germline CDR1 is MGHRA and CDR2 YSYEKL.